A selection of T cell receptor beta chains follows, all from one sample in a study of blood T cell repertoires in COVID-19. Some clones are missing from TCRdb's copy, which holds only in-frame ones; the method was immunoSEQ multiplex PCR. The table has about 170,000 clones, around three quarters seen once; the top ten hold roughly 8%. The specimen was peripheral blood. The receptor set was obtained from a man aged 55 to 69 with acute or convalescent COVID-19. CDR3s include the opening cysteine and the closing phenylalanine or tryptophan. Fields, in order: J gene, V gene, clone size, D gene, CDR3 protein, CDR3 DNA. D genes are given only for firm matches. Clone size appears in some rows only: once, few, many, or a class for an expanded clone.

>TRBJ2-1|TRBV5-1|-|TRBD2
CASSLVTSGTNEQFF
TGCGCCAGCAGCTTGGTGACTAGCGGAACCAATGAGCAGTTCTTC
>TRBJ1-4|TRBV5-6|few|TRBD1
CASSPDRGEKLFF
TGTGCCAGCAGCCCCGACAGGGGTGAAAAACTGTTTTTT
>TRBJ1-5|TRBV6-1|-|-
CASSESVNSNQPQHF
TGTGCCAGCAGTGAATCGGTGAATAGCAATCAGCCCCAGCATTTT
>TRBJ2-5|TRBV4-1|-|TRBD2
CASSRAGAGETQYF
TGCGCCAGCAGCCGAGCGGGGGCGGGGGAGACCCAGTACTTC
>TRBJ1-4|TRBV9|-|-
CASSVWGLENEKLFF
TGTGCCAGCAGCGTTTGGGGACTCGAGAATGAAAAACTGTTTTTT
>TRBJ1-5|TRBV2|few|-
CASSEERAGDQPQHF
TGTGCCAGCAGTGAAGAGAGGGCAGGGGATCAGCCCCAGCATTTT
>TRBJ1-1|TRBV5-6|-|-
CASSWAVNTEAFF
TGTGCCAGCAGCTGGGCCGTGAACACTGAAGCTTTCTTT
>TRBJ2-3|TRBV11-3|-|TRBD2
CASSPRAGDTDTQYF
TGTGCCAGCAGCCCTCGGGCGGGGGACACAGATACGCAGTATTTT
>TRBJ1-2|TRBV4-3|-|TRBD1
CASSQDRGHYGYTF
TGCGCCAGCAGCCAAGACAGGGGGCACTATGGCTACACCTTC
>TRBJ1-2|TRBV7-9|-|-
CASSFRQGGGDGYTF
TGTGCCAGCAGCTTCCGCCAAGGGGGGGGAGATGGCTACACCTTC
>TRBJ2-2|TRBV11-3|-|-
CASSTHRDSNTGELFF
TGTGCCAGCAGCACCCACAGGGATTCGAACACCGGGGAGCTGTTTTTT
>TRBJ2-1|TRBV5-1|few|-
CASSFSAGNNEQFF
TGCGCCAGCAGCTTTTCAGCCGGGAACAATGAGCAGTTCTTC
>TRBJ1-5|TRBV28|-|TRBD1
CASSPRGQGNQPQHF
TGTGCCAGCAGTCCTCGAGGACAGGGCAATCAGCCCCAGCATTTT
>TRBJ1-5|TRBV10-3|-|-
CAGGYNQPQHF
TGTGCCGGCGGGTACAATCAGCCCCAGCATTTT
>TRBJ1-4|TRBV5-1|-|TRBD1
CASRGTGYTNEKLFF
TGCGCCAGTCGAGGGACAGGGTATACTAATGAAAAACTGTTTTTT
>TRBJ2-6|TRBV24-1|few|TRBD2
CATSASAGRNSGANVLTF
TGTGCCACCAGTGCGTCAGCGGGACGGAACTCTGGGGCCAACGTCCTGACTTTC
>TRBJ2-2|TRBV30|-|-
CAWSQTPNTGELFF
TGTGCCTGGAGTCAGACACCGAACACCGGGGAGCTGTTTTTT
>TRBJ1-5|TRBV21-1|-|-
CASSENVVLQGIGQPQHF
TGTGCCAGCAGCGAGAACGTGGTGTTACAGGGTATAGGTCAGCCCCAGCATTTT
>TRBJ2-3|TRBV29-1|-|-
CSAIAETGHTQYF
TGCAGCGCGATAGCCGAAACAGGGCATACGCAGTATTTT
>TRBJ1-3|TRBV2|once|-
CASSEYPGNTIYF
TGTGCCAGCAGTGAATATCCCGGGAACACCATATATTTT
>TRBJ2-7|TRBV28|once|-
CASKVKQGTYEQYF
TGTGCCAGCAAGGTTAAGCAGGGCACCTACGAGCAGTACTTC
>TRBJ2-4|TRBV7-2|-|-
CASSLYGAVGLAKNIQYF
TGTGCCAGCAGCTTATATGGGGCCGTAGGTCTAGCCAAAAACATTCAGTACTTC
>TRBJ1-1|TRBV11-2|-|-
CASSAQPGDTEAFF
TGTGCCAGCAGCGCCCAGCCAGGGGACACTGAAGCTTTCTTT
>TRBJ1-1|TRBV7-3|-|-
CASSLNPGGGTEAFF
TGTGCCAGCAGCTTAAATCCCGGGGGTGGCACTGAAGCTTTCTTT
>TRBJ2-1|TRBV4-2|-|TRBD2
CASSDSGGYNEQFF
TGTGCCAGCAGCGATAGCGGGGGGTACAATGAGCAGTTCTTC
>TRBJ1-2|TRBV5-1|-|-
CASSLVLSGVGYGYTF
TGCGCCAGCAGCTTGGTTCTGTCGGGGGTCGGGTATGGCTACACCTTC
>TRBJ1-5|TRBV24-1|-|-
CATSDSSRGPTNQPQHF
TGTGCCACCAGTGATTCTTCCAGGGGCCCCACTAATCAGCCCCAGCATTTT
>TRBJ2-7|TRBV5-8|-|TRBD1
CASSYRQGMDEQYF
TGTGCCAGCAGCTACCGACAGGGAATGGACGAGCAGTACTTC
>TRBJ1-5|TRBV15|-|TRBD1
CATSIRTGGGNQPQHF
TGTGCCACCAGCATCCGGACAGGGGGTGGGAATCAGCCCCAGCATTTT
>TRBJ1-1|TRBV6-5|-|TRBD1
CASSLGQANTEAFF
TGTGCCAGCAGTCTGGGACAGGCGAACACTGAAGCTTTCTTT
>TRBJ2-2|TRBV12-5|-|-
CASGSGVGGELFF
TGTGCTAGTGGTTCAGGGGTCGGCGGGGAGCTGTTTTTT
>TRBJ2-3|TRBV5-1|once|-
CASSLQGYSTDTQYF
TGCGCCAGCAGCTTGCAGGGGTATAGCACAGATACGCAGTATTTT
>TRBJ2-3|TRBV5-4|-|-
CASSLAGTDTQYF
TGTGCCAGCAGCTTGGCCGGGACAGATACGCAGTATTTT
>TRBJ2-3|TRBV30|-|TRBD2
CAWTLSGGGDTQYF
TGTGCCTGGACGCTCAGCGGGGGAGGGGATACGCAGTATTTT
>TRBJ1-3|TRBV6-5|-|TRBD1
CASSSPGGSGNTIYF
TGTGCCAGCAGTTCTCCAGGGGGCTCCGGAAACACCATATATTTT
>TRBJ2-1|TRBV5-1|-|TRBD1
CASSPTGTVSYNEQFF
TGCGCCAGCAGCCCGACCGGGACAGTCTCCTACAATGAGCAGTTCTTC
>TRBJ2-7|TRBV30|-|-
CAWGGASEQYF
TGTGCCTGGGGAGGGGCCTCCGAGCAGTACTTC
>TRBJ2-1|TRBV29-1|-|-
CIFSFSGEQFF
TGCATCTTCAGCTTTTCGGGGGAGCAGTTCTTC
>TRBJ2-7|TRBV5-4|-|TRBD2
CASSSSGIHEQYF
TGTGCCAGCAGCTCAAGCGGGATCCACGAGCAGTACTTC
>TRBJ2-7|TRBV6-2/TRBV6-3|-|TRBD2
CASSLAGSPTYEQYF
TGTGCCAGCAGTCTAGCGGGCAGTCCAACCTACGAGCAGTACTTC
>TRBJ2-5|TRBV2|once|-
CASRNTYLQSGNF
TGTGCCAGCAGGAATACGTATTTACAGTCGGGGAACTTC
>TRBJ2-3|TRBV5-1|once|-
CASSGQSDTQYF
TGCGCCAGCAGTGGGCAGTCAGATACGCAGTATTTT
>TRBJ2-3|TRBV29-1|-|-
CSVEFRVFPDTQYF
TGCAGCGTTGAATTCAGGGTTTTTCCAGATACGCAGTATTTT
>TRBJ1-5|TRBV6-5|-|-
CASSYSSQGRLAQHF
TGTGCCAGCAGTTACTCGAGCCAGGGAAGGTTGGCCCAGCATTTT
>TRBJ2-7|TRBV11-2|-|TRBD2
CASSLAGGPLWEQYF
TGTGCCAGCAGCTTAGCGGGGGGACCGCTTTGGGAGCAGTACTTC
>TRBJ2-7|TRBV7-2|-|-
CASSLDRFYEQYF
TGTGCCAGCAGCTTAGACAGATTCTACGAGCAGTACTTC
>TRBJ2-1|TRBV7-8|-|TRBD2
CASSAGLAGGRYNEQFF
TGTGCCAGCAGCGCGGGACTAGCGGGGGGGCGGTACAATGAGCAGTTCTTC
>TRBJ1-6|TRBV24-1|-|-
CATSDLQGFYSPLHF
TGTGCCACCAGTGATTTACAGGGATTTTATTCACCCCTCCACTTT
>TRBJ1-1|TRBV9|-|TRBD1
CASSVEQGATEAFF
TGTGCCAGCAGCGTAGAACAGGGGGCTACTGAAGCTTTCTTT